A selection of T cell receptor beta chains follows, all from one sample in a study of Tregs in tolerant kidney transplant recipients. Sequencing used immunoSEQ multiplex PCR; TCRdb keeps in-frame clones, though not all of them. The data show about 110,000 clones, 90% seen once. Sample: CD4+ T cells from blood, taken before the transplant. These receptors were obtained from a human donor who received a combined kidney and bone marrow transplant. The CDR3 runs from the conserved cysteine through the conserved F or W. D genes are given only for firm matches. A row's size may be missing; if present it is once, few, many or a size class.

CASSPGGEASEAFF,TGTGCCAGCAGTCCCGGGGGTGAGGCATCTGAAGCTTTCTTT,-,TRBV6-5,-,TRBJ1-1
CASSLAGQGEKLFF,TGTGCCAGCAGCTTAGCAGGGCAGGGAGAAAAACTGTTTTTT,few,TRBV7-2,-,TRBJ1-4
CASSYSQAGVYGYTF,TGTGCCAGCAGCTATTCCCAGGCGGGAGTCTATGGCTACACCTTC,-,TRBV11-2,-,TRBJ1-2
CASSLGLAALYNEQFF,TGTGCCAGCAGCTTGGGCTTAGCGGCTCTCTACAATGAGCAGTTCTTC,once,TRBV5-6,-,TRBJ2-1
CASSLGQGATGELFF,TGCGCCAGCAGCTTGGGACAGGGGGCTACCGGGGAGCTGTTTTTT,-,TRBV5-1,TRBD1,TRBJ2-2
CSVKSDEQFF,TGCAGTGTAAAGTCGGATGAGCAGTTCTTC,-,TRBV20-1,-,TRBJ2-1
CASRRRTSGENNEQFF,TGCGCCAGCAGGCGACGGACTAGCGGTGAGAACAATGAGCAGTTCTTC,once,TRBV10-2,TRBD2,TRBJ2-1
CASSSLRDRGVDGTQYF,TGTGCCAGCAGCTCGCTCCGGGACAGGGGAGTTGACGGTACGCAGTATTTT,-,TRBV5-6,TRBD1,TRBJ2-3
CASRLAGGPLGELFF,TGTGCCAGCAGATTAGCGGGGGGTCCCCTAGGGGAGCTGTTTTTT,-,TRBV9,TRBD2,TRBJ2-2
CASSAIQGAREKLFF,TGCGCCAGCAGCGCCATCCAGGGGGCTCGAGAAAAACTGTTTTTT,-,TRBV5-1,TRBD1,TRBJ1-4
CASSVDNRVTGELFF,TGTGCCAGCAGCGTAGACAACAGGGTAACCGGGGAGCTGTTTTTT,-,TRBV9,-,TRBJ2-2
CASSLEWGTAQETQYF,TGTGCCAGCAGCTTAGAATGGGGGACAGCGCAAGAGACCCAGTACTTC,-,TRBV11-1,TRBD1,TRBJ2-5
CASSFRAGYGYTF,TGTGCCAGCAGTTTCAGGGCGGGATATGGCTACACCTTC,-,TRBV27,-,TRBJ1-2
CARRDDSNQPQHF,TGTGCCAGGAGAGATGATAGCAATCAGCCCCAGCATTTT,few,TRBV7-9,-,TRBJ1-5
CASSLPDRNQPQHF,TGTGCCAGCAGCTTACCCGACAGGAATCAGCCCCAGCATTTT,-,TRBV7-9,-,TRBJ1-5
CASSPGTGAPYEQYF,TGTGCCAGCTCACCGGGGACAGGTGCGCCCTACGAGCAGTACTTC,-,TRBV18,TRBD1,TRBJ2-7
CASWGRGRYEQYF,TGTGCCAGCTGGGGGCGCGGTCGCTACGAGCAGTACTTC,-,TRBV27,-,TRBJ2-7
CASSVAGGAGTGELFF,TGTGCCAGCAGCGTAGCGGGGGGCGCGGGCACCGGGGAGCTGTTTTTT,-,TRBV9,-,TRBJ2-2
CASSLDRMNTEAFF,TGTGCCAGCAGTTTAGATAGAATGAACACTGAAGCTTTCTTT,-,TRBV28,-,TRBJ1-1
CASQIGGSTEAFF,TGTGCCAGTCAGATCGGGGGTAGCACTGAAGCTTTCTTT,-,TRBV19,-,TRBJ1-1
CASSPPGGSPSGPQHF,TGTGCCAGCAGCCCGCCGGGTGGCAGCCCATCCGGACCCCAGCATTTT,-,TRBV7-9,-,TRBJ1-5
CASSPVRANTGELFF,TGTGCCAGTAGCCCCGTTCGAGCGAACACCGGGGAGCTGTTTTTT,-,TRBV19,-,TRBJ2-2
CASTLSENYGYTF,TGCGCCAGCACTCTAAGTGAAAACTATGGCTACACCTTC,-,TRBV10-1,-,TRBJ1-2
CASSQDSLSLGEQYF,TGCGCCAGCAGCCAGGACAGTCTGTCTTTGGGCGAGCAGTACTTC,-,TRBV4-3,-,TRBJ2-7
CASSPLPSGRAGPYEQYF,TGTGCCAGCAGTCCCCTGCCTAGCGGGAGGGCCGGGCCCTACGAGCAGTACTTC,-,TRBV28,TRBD2,TRBJ2-7
CASSSPLAGKETQYF,TGCGCCAGCAGCTCCCCCCTAGCGGGGAAAGAGACCCAGTACTTC,-,TRBV5-1,TRBD2,TRBJ2-5
CASRTIPGQGPYEQYF,TGCGCCAGCCGAACCATACCGGGACAGGGCCCCTACGAGCAGTACTTC,-,TRBV4-1,TRBD1,TRBJ2-7
CASSSSAYQPQHF,TGTGCCAGCAGCTCTTCCGCGTACCAGCCCCAGCATTTT,-,TRBV5-6,-,TRBJ1-5
CASRNRQDFYGYTF,TGTGCCAGCAGGAACAGACAGGATTTCTATGGCTACACCTTC,-,TRBV27,-,TRBJ1-2
CASSDRMREKLFF,TGTGCCAGCTCGGACAGGATGAGGGAAAAACTGTTTTTT,-,TRBV19,TRBD1,TRBJ1-4
CASSRSGLAGVLWNEQFF,TGTGCCAGCAGTAGATCAGGACTAGCGGGGGTCTTATGGAATGAGCAGTTCTTC,-,TRBV13,TRBD2,TRBJ2-1
CASSTRQGRLDEKLFF,TGTGCCAGTAGTACCCGACAGGGGCGTCTCGATGAAAAACTGTTTTTT,-,TRBV19,TRBD1,TRBJ1-4
CASSQSRLGRDGSGANVLTF,TGCGCCAGCAGTCAATCCCGTTTGGGGCGGGACGGCTCTGGGGCCAACGTCCTGACTTTC,-,TRBV23-1,-,TRBJ2-6
CASSWGGPQETQYF,TGTGCCAGCAGCTGGGGGGGACCACAAGAGACCCAGTACTTC,-,TRBV5-4,TRBD2,TRBJ2-5
CASRREGGRAFF,TGTGCCAGTCGTCGCGAAGGGGGCCGGGCTTTCTTT,-,TRBV19,TRBD1,TRBJ1-1